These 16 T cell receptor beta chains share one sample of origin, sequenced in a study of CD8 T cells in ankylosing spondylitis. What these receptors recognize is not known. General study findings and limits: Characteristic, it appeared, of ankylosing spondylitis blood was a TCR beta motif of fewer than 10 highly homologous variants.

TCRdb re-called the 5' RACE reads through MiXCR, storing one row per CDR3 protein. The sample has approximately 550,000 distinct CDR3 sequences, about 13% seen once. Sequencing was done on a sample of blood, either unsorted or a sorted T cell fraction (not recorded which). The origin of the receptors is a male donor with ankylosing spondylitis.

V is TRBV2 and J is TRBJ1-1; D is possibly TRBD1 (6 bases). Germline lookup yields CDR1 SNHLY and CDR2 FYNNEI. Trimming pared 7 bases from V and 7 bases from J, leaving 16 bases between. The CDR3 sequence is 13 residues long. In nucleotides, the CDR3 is TGTGCCAGCAACCGAAACCCAGGGGATGAAGCTTTCTTT. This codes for CASNRNPGDEAFF.

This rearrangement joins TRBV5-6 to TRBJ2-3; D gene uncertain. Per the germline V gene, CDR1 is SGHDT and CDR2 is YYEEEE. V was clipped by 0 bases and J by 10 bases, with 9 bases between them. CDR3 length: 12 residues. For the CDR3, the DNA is TGTGCCAGCAGCTTGGGCCTCATAGCGCAGTATTTT. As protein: CASSLGLIAQYF. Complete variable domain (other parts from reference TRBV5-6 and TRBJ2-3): DAGVTQSPTHLIKTRGQQVTLRCSPKSGHDTVSWYQQALGQGPQFIFQYYEEEERQRGNFPDRFSGHQFPNYSSELNVNALLLGDSALYLCASSLGLIAQYFGPGTRLTVL.

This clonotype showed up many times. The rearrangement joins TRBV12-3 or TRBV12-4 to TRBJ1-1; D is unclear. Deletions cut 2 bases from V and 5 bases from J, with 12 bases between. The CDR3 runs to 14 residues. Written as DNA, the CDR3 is TGTGCCAGCAGTTTATTGGGCAGAAAAACTGAAGCTTTCTTT. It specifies CASSLLGRKTEAFF.

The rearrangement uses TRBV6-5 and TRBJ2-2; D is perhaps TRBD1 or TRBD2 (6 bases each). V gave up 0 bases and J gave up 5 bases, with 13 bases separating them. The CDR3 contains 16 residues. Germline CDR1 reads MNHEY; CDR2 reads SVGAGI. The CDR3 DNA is TGTGCCAGCAGTTACTCGGAGGGGGGAGGAACCGGGGAGCTGTTTTTT. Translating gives CASSYSEGGGTGELFF.

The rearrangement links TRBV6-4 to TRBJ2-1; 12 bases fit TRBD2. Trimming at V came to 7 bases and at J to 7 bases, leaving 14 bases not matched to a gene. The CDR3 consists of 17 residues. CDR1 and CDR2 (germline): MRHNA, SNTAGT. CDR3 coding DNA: TGTGCCAGCATCTACGGAGGGGGACTAGCGGGCGGGAATGAGCAGTTCTTC. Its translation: CASIYGGGLAGGNEQFF.

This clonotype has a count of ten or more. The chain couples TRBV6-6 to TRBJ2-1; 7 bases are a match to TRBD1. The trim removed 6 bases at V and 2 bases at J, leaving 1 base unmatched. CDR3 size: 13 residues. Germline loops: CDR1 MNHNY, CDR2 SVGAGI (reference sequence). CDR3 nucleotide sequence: TGTGCCAGCAGCGGGACAGCCTACAATGAGCAGTTCTTC. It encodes CASSGTAYNEQFF.

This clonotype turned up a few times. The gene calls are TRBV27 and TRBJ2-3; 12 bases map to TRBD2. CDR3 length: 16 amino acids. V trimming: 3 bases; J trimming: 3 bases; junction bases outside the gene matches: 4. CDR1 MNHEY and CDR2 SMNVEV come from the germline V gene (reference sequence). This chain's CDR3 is CASSFDGTSGTDTQYF. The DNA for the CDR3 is TGTGCCAGCAGTTTCGACGGGACTAGCGGGACAGATACGCAGTATTTT.

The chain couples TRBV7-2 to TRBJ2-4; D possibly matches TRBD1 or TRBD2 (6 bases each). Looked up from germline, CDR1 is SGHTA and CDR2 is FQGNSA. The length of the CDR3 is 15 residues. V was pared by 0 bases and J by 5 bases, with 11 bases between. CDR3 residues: CASSLAGGAENIQYF. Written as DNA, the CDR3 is TGTGCCAGCAGCTTAGCGGGGGGCGCAGAAAACATTCAGTACTTC.

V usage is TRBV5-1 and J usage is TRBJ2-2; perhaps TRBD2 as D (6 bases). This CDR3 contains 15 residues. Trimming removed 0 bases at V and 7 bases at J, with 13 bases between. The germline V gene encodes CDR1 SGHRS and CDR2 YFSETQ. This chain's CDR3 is CASSLAGGVGGELFF. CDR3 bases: TGCGCCAGCAGCTTGGCCGGCGGGGTCGGCGGGGAGCTGTTTTTT.

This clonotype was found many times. The CDR3 region has the DNA TGCAGCGCCTCGACAGCTCTGAACACTGAAGCTTTCTTT. Translation gives CSASTALNTEAFF. The genes are TRBV29-1 and TRBJ1-1; D is perhaps TRBD1 (5 bases). Trimming removed 7 bases from V and 0 bases from J, with 12 bases in between. The CDR3 is 13 amino acids. Germline CDR1 and CDR2: SQVTM and ANQGSEA. The full variable domain, in which reference TRBV29-1 and TRBJ1-1 provide the parts outside the CDR3, is SAVISQKPSRDICQRGTSLTIQCQVDSQVTMMFWYRQQPGQSLTLIATANQGSEATYESGFVIDKFPISRPNLTFSTLTVSNMSPEDSSIYLCSASTALNTEAFFGQGTRLTVV.

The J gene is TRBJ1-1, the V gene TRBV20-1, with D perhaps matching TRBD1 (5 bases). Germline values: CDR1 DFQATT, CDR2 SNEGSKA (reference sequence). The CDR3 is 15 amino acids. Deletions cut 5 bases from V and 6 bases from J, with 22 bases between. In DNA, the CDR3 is TGCAGTGCTCCCCCCGGGGTGGCAGGGAATCCTGAAGCTTTCTTT. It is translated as CSAPPGVAGNPEAFF.

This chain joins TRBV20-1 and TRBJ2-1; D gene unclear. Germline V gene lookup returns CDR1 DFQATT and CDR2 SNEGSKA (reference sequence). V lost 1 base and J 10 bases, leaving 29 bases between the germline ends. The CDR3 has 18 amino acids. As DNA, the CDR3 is TGCAGTGCTAGAGTATGGGGTGTCGGAGACCTTCTCAATAGAGAGCAGTTCTTC. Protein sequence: CSARVWGVGDLLNREQFF.

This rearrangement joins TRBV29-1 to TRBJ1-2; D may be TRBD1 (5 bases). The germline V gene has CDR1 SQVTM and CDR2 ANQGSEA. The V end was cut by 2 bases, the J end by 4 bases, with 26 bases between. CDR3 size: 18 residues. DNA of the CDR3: TGCAGCGTTGAAAATTTGACGTGGGGAGGGGTCGACGGCTATGGCTACACCTTC. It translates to CSVENLTWGGVDGYGYTF.

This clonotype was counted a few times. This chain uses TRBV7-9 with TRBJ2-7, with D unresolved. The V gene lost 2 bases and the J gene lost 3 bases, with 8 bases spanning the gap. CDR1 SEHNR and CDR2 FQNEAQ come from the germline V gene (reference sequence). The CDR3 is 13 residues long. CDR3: CASSLRALYEQYF. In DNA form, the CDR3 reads TGTGCCAGCAGCTTAAGGGCCCTCTACGAGCAGTACTTC.

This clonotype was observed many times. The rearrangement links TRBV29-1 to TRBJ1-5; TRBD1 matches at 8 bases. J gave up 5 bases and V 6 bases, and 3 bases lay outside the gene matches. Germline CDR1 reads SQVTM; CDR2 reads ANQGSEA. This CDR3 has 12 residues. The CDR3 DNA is TGCAGCGTGGGACAGGCAGATCAGCCCCAGCATTTT. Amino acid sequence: CSVGQADQPQHF. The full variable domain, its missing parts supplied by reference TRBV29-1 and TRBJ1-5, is SAVISQKPSRDICQRGTSLTIQCQVDSQVTMMFWYRQQPGQSLTLIATANQGSEATYESGFVIDKFPISRPNLTFSTLTVSNMSPEDSSIYLCSVGQADQPQHFGDGTRLSIL.

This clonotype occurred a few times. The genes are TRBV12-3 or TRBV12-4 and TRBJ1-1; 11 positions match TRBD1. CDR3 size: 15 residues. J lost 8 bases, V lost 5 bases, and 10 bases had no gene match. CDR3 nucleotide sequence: TGTGCCAGCAGTGGATGGACAGGGGGCGCGATGGAAGCTTTCTTT. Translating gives CASSGWTGGAMEAFF.